The next 5 T cell receptor beta chains were all read from a single sample in a study of blood T cell repertoires in COVID-19 (dated by TCRdb to between 2020 and 2021). Library preparation employed the immunoSEQ multiplex PCR assay. The clones in this table, taken by TCRdb from immuneACCESS, are in-frame only. Not every clone is retained; where verified, under half of the shortfall comes from an unresolved V gene, and the cause of the rest is unknown. Present in this sample are 40,000 or so clones, approximately 70% of which were seen just once. The ten most abundant clones make up about three fifths of the sample. The sample taken for sequencing was peripheral blood. Source of these receptors: an older man with acute or convalescent COVID-19.

This rearrangement joins TRBV7-2 to TRBJ2-5, with 8 bases that match TRBD2. CDR3 length: 14 amino acids. V lost 6 bases to trimming and J lost 5 bases; unmatched junction nucleotides: 8. Germline loops: CDR1 SGHTA, CDR2 FQGNSA. The CDR3 region has the DNA TGTGCCAGCAGTCCCGGGACTAGAAGGGAGACCCAGTACTTC. This sequence encodes CASSPGTRRETQYF.

This clone was seen a single time. CDR3 DNA sequence: TGTGCCAGCAGCCCGCAACTAGCGGGCTACAATGAGCAGTTCTTC. Residues: CASSPQLAGYNEQFF. V is TRBV14 and J is TRBJ2-1; TRBD2 aligns across 9 bases. V trimming: 4 bases; J trimming: 3 bases; junction bases outside the gene matches: 4. This CDR3 spans 15 amino acids. CDR1 is SGHDN, CDR2 FVKESK, per germline.

This rearrangement joins TRBV2 to TRBJ2-3; D not resolved. V lost 9 bases and J lost 0, with 4 bases in between. Germline V gene lookup returns CDR1 SNHLY and CDR2 FYNNEI. The CDR3 length is 11 residues. CDR3 region: CASRSTDTQYF. Here the CDR3 DNA reads TGTGCCAGTCGGAGCACAGATACGCAGTATTTT.

The chain couples TRBV4-1 to TRBJ2-1, with 10 bases fitting TRBD2. The CDR3 has 19 amino acids. Germline CDR1 MGHRA, CDR2 YSYEKL. V shed 5 bases and J 0 bases; nucleotides not matched to a gene: 13. The chain's CDR3 is CASSLTGVAGGRSYNEQFF. The CDR3 nucleotides are TGCGCCAGCAGCTTAACCGGGGTAGCGGGAGGTCGCTCCTACAATGAGCAGTTCTTC.

CDR3: CASTPMGRSLSYNEQFF. The CDR3 bases are TGTGCCAGCACTCCCATGGGCCGTAGTCTCTCCTACAATGAGCAGTTCTTC. This rearrangement joins TRBV21-1 to TRBJ2-1; the listed D gene, TRBD1, was not tested against the DNA. TRBV21-1 is a pseudogene segment. This CDR3 is built from 17 residues.